A single sample is the source of the 10 T cell receptor beta chains below, sequenced in a study of T cell changes during pregnancy in multiple sclerosis. The table came from immunoSEQ multiplex PCR; TCRdb's copy has only in-frame clones and leaves some out. Of approximately 84,000 clones in the sample, 94% were seen once. Material: peripheral blood, obtained in the second trimester of pregnancy. The receptors come from a female donor in good health, enrolled as a control in a pregnancy study.

This clone came up a few times. The chain combines TRBV29-1 with TRBJ2-7; TRBD1 matches 9 bases. Germline V lookup: CDR1 SQVTM, CDR2 ANQGSEA. With V trimmed by 7 bases and J by 5 bases, 12 bases remained unmatched. The CDR3 sequence is 14 residues long. This CDR3 reads CSAKAGTGINEQYF. CDR3 sequence (DNA): TGCAGCGCCAAAGCCGGGACAGGGATCAACGAGCAGTACTTC.

The chain recombines TRBV2 with TRBJ2-4; 11 nucleotides match TRBD2. Germline CDR1 is SNHLY and CDR2 is FYNNEI. Unmatched junction bases numbered 3, after V lost 6 bases and J lost 8 bases. The CDR3 extends over 13 amino acids. CDR3 sequence (DNA): TGTGCCAGCAGGGAGACTAGCGGGGACATTCAGTACTTC. Translating it yields CASRETSGDIQYF.

The V gene is TRBV27, the J gene TRBJ2-7, with D possibly TRBD1 on 5 matching bases. Germline assignment: CDR1 MNHEY and CDR2 SMNVEV (reference sequence). The CDR3 sequence is 13 residues long. V was clipped by 1 base and J by 3 bases, with 7 bases between them. The CDR3 bases are TGTGCCAGCAGTTTATGGGGCAGCTACGAGCAGTACTTC. Its protein is CASSLWGSYEQYF.

The J gene is TRBJ2-1, the V gene TRBV13; D possibly corresponds to TRBD2 (6 bases). Germline V CDR1 and CDR2: PRHDT, FYEKMQ (reference sequence). Between the trimmed V and J ends, which lost 5 bases and 3 bases, there was a span of 14 bases. The length of the CDR3 is 15 residues. The CDR3: CASSLREVGYNEQFF. The DNA for the CDR3 is TGTGCCAGCAGCCTAAGGGAGGTGGGCTACAATGAGCAGTTCTTC.

The V and J genes are TRBV7-9 and TRBJ2-7; D is unresolved. This CDR3 contains 14 residues. In germline, CDR1 is SEHNR, CDR2 FQNEAQ (reference sequence). V lost 1 base and J 2 bases, leaving 9 bases between the germline ends. The CDR3 spells CASSLVGDTYEQYF. CDR3 coding DNA: TGTGCCAGCAGCTTAGTTGGCGACACCTACGAGCAGTACTTC.

V is TRBV28 and J is TRBJ1-2; possibly TRBD1 for D (6 bases). The germline V and J ends were trimmed by 2 bases and 1 base, with 8 bases remaining between them. This CDR3 region has 14 residues. Per germline, CDR1 MDHEN and CDR2 SYDVKM. The CDR3 loop is CASSLRQVNYGYTF. The CDR3, as DNA: TGTGCCAGCAGTTTAAGACAGGTTAACTATGGCTACACCTTC.

The chain joins TRBV30 to TRBJ2-1, with D possibly being TRBD2 (6 bases). Looked up from germline, CDR1 is GTSNPN and CDR2 is SVGIG (reference sequence). V was pared by 7 bases and J by 7 bases, with 17 bases between. This CDR3 contains 13 residues. CDR3 protein: CASLAQRENEQFF. CDR3 DNA sequence: TGTGCCTCACTCGCCCAACGGGAGAATGAGCAGTTCTTC.

This clone was seen a single time. J is TRBJ1-2 and V is TRBV27; the D gene is possibly TRBD1 (5 bases). CDR1 and CDR2 from the germline V gene are MNHEY and SMNVEV (reference sequence). The germline V and J ends were trimmed by 5 bases and 3 bases, with 7 bases remaining between them. The CDR3 loop spans 12 amino acids. Written as DNA, the CDR3 is TGTGCCAGCAGTGGGGCAGACTATGGCTACACCTTC. It codes for CASSGADYGYTF.

This chain joins TRBV2 and TRBJ2-3; 7 nucleotides line up with TRBD2. Germline values: CDR1 SNHLY, CDR2 FYNNEI. The V segment lost 5 bases and the J segment 6 bases; nucleotides outside the gene matches: 8. The CDR3 has 14 residues. The CDR3: CASSRDYQGDTQYF. DNA for the CDR3: TGTGCCAGCAGTAGGGACTACCAAGGGGATACGCAGTATTTT.

This rearrangement joins TRBV7-2 to TRBJ1-1; D ambiguous. The CDR3 is made up of 13 amino acids. CDR1 SGHTA and CDR2 FQGNSA come from the germline V gene. Trimming removed 2 bases at V and 2 bases at J, with 6 bases between. CDR3: CASSLQTNTEAFF. CDR3 sequence (DNA): TGTGCCAGCAGCTTACAGACAAACACTGAAGCTTTCTTT. Supplemented by reference TRBV7-2 and TRBJ1-1, the full variable domain reads GAGVSQSPSNKVTEKGKDVELRCDPISGHTALYWYRQSLGQGLEFLIYFQGNSAPDKSGLPSDRFSAERTGGSVSTLTIQRTQQEDSAVYLCASSLQTNTEAFFGQGTRLTVV.